This is a list of T cell receptor beta chains from one sample in a study of monozygotic twins with inflammatory bowel disease. Each CDR3 protein gets one entry in TCRdb, which reprocessed the 5' RACE reads and gives no DNA. Its listing shows about 450,000 distinct CDR3 sequences. Sequencing was performed on blood. These receptors were collected from a human donor with ulcerative colitis or Crohn's disease, or a healthy co-twin of an affected twin (not recorded which). Both conserved end residues are part of each CDR3.

J gene	V gene	CDR3 protein
TRBJ2-1	TRBV11-2	CASSLSTSGITYNEQFF
TRBJ2-1	TRBV6-2/TRBV6-3	CASSYGGGGPNEQFF
TRBJ2-1	TRBV6-5	CASSMRGDEQFF
TRBJ2-5	TRBV6-6	CASSYGGLETQYF
TRBJ2-3	TRBV15	CATSRGLASRTDTQYF
TRBJ2-1	TRBV20-1	CSARNPSGYNEQFF
TRBJ2-1	TRBV29-1	CSVETSPGWDEQFF
TRBJ2-4	TRBV7-2	CASSFTSVVAKNIQYF
TRBJ1-2	TRBV28	CASKGGQGAYGYTF
TRBJ2-1	TRBV3-1	CASSLSGGSGGEQFF